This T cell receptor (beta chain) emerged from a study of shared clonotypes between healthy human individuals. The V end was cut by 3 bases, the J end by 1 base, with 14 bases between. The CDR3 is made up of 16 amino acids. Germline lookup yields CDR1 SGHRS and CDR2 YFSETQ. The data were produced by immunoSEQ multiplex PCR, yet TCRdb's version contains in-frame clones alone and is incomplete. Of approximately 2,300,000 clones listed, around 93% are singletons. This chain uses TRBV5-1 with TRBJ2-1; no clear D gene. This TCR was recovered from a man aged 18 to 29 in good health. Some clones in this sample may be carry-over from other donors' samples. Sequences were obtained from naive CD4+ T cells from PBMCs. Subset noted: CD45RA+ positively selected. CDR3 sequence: CASSSTGGLSYNEQFF. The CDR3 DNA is TGCGCCAGCAGCTCCACGGGCGGCCTGTCCTACAATGAGCAGTTCTTC.